The 10 T cell receptor beta chains given below trace back to one sample, sequenced in a study of technical replicates of blood from several donors. Using immunoSEQ multiplex PCR, the repertoire was profiled, and TCRdb retains in-frame clones only, with some absent. The profile shows under 70,000 clones, about 86% of them singletons. The sequencing input was PBMCs. The receptor source for this set is a human donor in good health. Some clones in this sample may be carry-over from other donors' samples.

This clone appeared a single time. V and J are TRBV7-8 and TRBJ2-1; TRBD1 matches 11 bases. With V trimmed by 4 bases and J by 4 bases, 3 bases remained unmatched. The germline CDR1 and CDR2 sequences are SGHVS and FQNEAQ. The CDR3 is 15 amino acids. Here the CDR3 DNA reads TGTGCCAGCAGCTCGGGACAGGGGGAATACAATGAGCAGTTCTTC. Amino acids: CASSSGQGEYNEQFF.

The J gene is TRBJ1-1, the V gene TRBV2; 9 positions agree with TRBD1. The V and J ends lost 8 bases and 5 bases, in that order; junction bases with no gene match: 9. The CDR3 length is 14 residues. CDR1 and CDR2 from the germline V gene are SNHLY and FYNNEI. The CDR3 is CASGTGRRWTEAFF. CDR3 coding DNA: TGTGCCAGCGGGACAGGGAGGAGGTGGACTGAAGCTTTCTTT.

This chain uses TRBV4-1 with TRBJ1-6; tentatively, D is TRBD1 (5 bases). Trimming took 1 base from V and 6 from J, leaving 19 bases between them. Germline lookup yields CDR1 MGHRA and CDR2 YSYEKL. The CDR3 is 18 residues long. This chain's CDR3 is CASSQVRALQGGNSPLHF. DNA for the CDR3: TGCGCCAGCAGCCAAGTTCGGGCCTTGCAGGGTGGTAATTCACCCCTCCACTTT.

The genes are TRBV14 and TRBJ2-1, with TRBD1 matching 7 bases. The CDR3 runs 16 residues. Germline trimming cut 0 bases from V and 2 bases from J; bases unmatched to any gene: 4. CDR1 is SGHDN and CDR2 is FVKESK in the germline V gene. This CDR3 reads CASSQDPTGTYNEQFF. The DNA of the CDR3 is TGTGCCAGCAGCCAAGATCCGACAGGGACCTACAATGAGCAGTTCTTC. Using reference TRBV14 and TRBJ2-1 for the parts outside the CDR3, the full variable domain is EAGVTQFPSHSVIEKGQTVTLRCDPISGHDNLYWYRRVMGKEIKFLLHFVKESKQDESGMPNNRFLAERTGGTYSTLKVQPAELEDSGVYFCASSQDPTGTYNEQFFGPGTRLTVL.

The CDR3 DNA is TGTGCCTGGAGTATGGGTACAGGTGGCTCTGGAAACACCATATATTTT. It specifies CAWSMGTGGSGNTIYF. The rearrangement links TRBV30 to TRBJ1-3; D may be TRBD1 (5 bases). CDR1 and CDR2 from the germline V gene are GTSNPN and SVGIG (reference sequence). The CDR3 runs to 16 residues. V was shortened by 2 bases and J by 0 bases, with 14 bases between the two germline ends.

V usage is TRBV6-6 and J usage is TRBJ1-2, with D maybe TRBD1 (6 bases). This CDR3 spans 11 amino acids. Germline-derived CDR1 and CDR2 are MNHNY and SVGAGI (reference sequence). V lost 8 bases and J 5 bases, leaving 9 bases between the germline ends. Here the CDR3 DNA reads TGTGCCAGCCACGGACAGTATGGCTACACCTTC. The encoded protein is CASHGQYGYTF.

The V call is TRBV9, the J call TRBJ1-2; 7 bases agree with TRBD1. V lost 3 bases, J lost 3 bases, and 8 bases stayed unmatched. Germline V gene sequence: CDR1 SGDLS, CDR2 YYNGEE. The CDR3 extends over 15 amino acids. CDR3 nucleotides: TGTGCCAGCAGCGCTCAGGGGGTACCTTACTATGGCTACACCTTC. It encodes CASSAQGVPYYGYTF.

This clone has only a few counts. This chain uses TRBV2 with TRBJ2-2; 8 bases agree with TRBD2. Germline CDR1 reads SNHLY; CDR2 reads FYNNEI. The CDR3 runs 13 residues. J lost 4 bases, V lost 7 bases, and 2 bases had no gene match. The CDR3 DNA reads as TGTGCCAGCAAAGCGGGAGCCACCGGGGAGCTGTTTTTT. Translated, it gives CASKAGATGELFF.

In DNA form, the CDR3 reads TGCGCCAGCAGCCTGAGTATGACAGGAAACACTGAAGCTTTCTTT. Translating it yields CASSLSMTGNTEAFF. V usage is TRBV4-3 and J usage is TRBJ1-1, with D possibly TRBD1 on 6 matching bases. The CDR3 contains 15 residues. Trimming pared 4 bases from V and 2 bases from J, leaving 14 bases between. Looked up from germline, CDR1 is LGHNA and CDR2 is YSLEER.

The J gene is TRBJ2-5, the V gene TRBV2, with TRBD1 matching over 10 bases. This CDR3 has 14 residues. Germline V gives CDR1 SNHLY, CDR2 FYNNEI. J lost 7 bases, V lost 6 bases, and 8 bases had no gene match. In nucleotides, the CDR3 is TGTGCCAGCAGGGGACAGGGGAGTTTCGGGACCCAGTACTTC. It is translated as CASRGQGSFGTQYF.